This TCR gamma chain was recovered during a study of gamma delta lymphoproliferative disorders and STAT genes (dated by TCRdb to 2016 to 2019). In the study overall: The LymphoTrack Dx TCRG Assay was used to build gamma-chain libraries from a minimum of 50 ng of genomic DNA. Because no corresponding Invivoscribe delta assay was available, delta-chain libraries were prepared according to the EuroClonality-NGS working group standard operating procedure. Within a larger immunophenotypic and STAT-mutation study, TCR gamma and delta CDR3 repertoires were profiled by deep sequencing in Tgammadelta lymphoproliferative disease patients and healthy controls. To confirm results, a couple of gamma-chain samples and every delta-chain sample were sequenced twice. The full study reports these points: When whole repertoires were clustered, gamma repertoires from patients formed a group apart from those of healthy controls, but delta repertoires showed no separation between the groups. Nearly all major gamma and delta clonotypes of patients were found to be public, being shared with at least one healthy donor, and only a couple of gamma clonotypes were found to be private to disease. Control T cells likely spanned varied maturation stages, while leukemic cells were skewed toward terminal effectors, potentially limiting patient-control comparisons. The authors noted that NGS specificity may be reduced at low frequencies, so the public or private nature of leukemic clones needs confirmation.

The CDR3 numbers 11 residues from cysteine through phenylalanine. CDR3 DNA is the only sequence kept; it has 33 bases, read in frame from the first base. Comments on this clone: Its specific antigen is unknown. Base quality data are lacking; no much larger clone is found one base away.

Both library preparation methods relied on multiplex PCR with primers aimed at conserved V and J regions of the TCR genes. After purification and pooling, the amplicons were sequenced on an Illumina MiSeq platform. As for how the authors treated the data: V(D)J alignment, clonotype assembly and translation were performed with MiXCR, whereas functionality assessment and CDR3 repertoire analyses were performed with VDJtools. The IMGT definition of CDR3 was applied, and only productive sequences using functional genes were analyzed, with ORF genes and pseudogenes left out. A custom Python script was used to look across all patients and controls for identical amino acid CDR3s belonging to major clonotypes, meaning those with a frequency of >=5%. A one-sided non-parametric Wilcoxon test was used to compare clonotype frequencies in patients versus controls. After TCRdb called clones again from the public reads with CATT, rows with identical DNA were merged. These V and J calls rely on TCRdb rather than the paper's analysis. The sample data list around 800 gamma-chain clones, and about 24% of these were observed just once. Of the sample, 22% falls within the top ten clones.

Genomic DNA from peripheral blood mononuclear cells isolated from patients and controls was used for TCR sequencing. Controls were approximately 23 healthy adult blood donors, with a median age of 64 years and 12 males and some 11 females, matched to patients for age and sex. The sequence was collected from a human donor in good health. The sample comprised blood. The V gene is TRGV10, but the J gene lacks a call. TRGV10 is known as an ORF, though its function is uncertain. The sequence in DNA is TGTGCTGCGTGGGAAGGCGATAGAAAACTCTTT. Translated, this gives CAAWEGDRKLF.